The source of this T cell receptor beta chain is a study of monozygotic twins with inflammatory bowel disease (dated by TCRdb to about 2019). A note on the overall study: The complete study included roughly 30 monozygotic twin pairs: 19 IBD-discordant Danish pairs and nine German pairs, of which four were IBD-concordant and five were IBD-discordant. The search for disease-associated traits relied mainly on comparing, within discordant pairs, IBD patients with their genetically identical healthy co-twins. Each individual had, on average, about 151 000 unique TCRalpha sequences and 181 000 unique TCRbeta sequences available for analysis.

Points the paper makes about the study in general: The results gave no support for a single strong signal or clonotype linked to IBD. Because patients received different immunosuppressive treatments, the repertoires may have picked up extra background noise and variability between individuals. Concordant and discordant twins showed no difference in repertoire similarity, possibly because of limited statistical power. Measured by the inverse Simpson index, TCRbeta repertoire diversity was lower in IBD patients than in their healthy co-twins. Compared with healthy twins, IBD patients had fewer clonotypes in common with other individuals, a difference most pronounced in patients showing signs of disease activity. The analysis was unable to tell different T cell subtypes apart.

From each donor, a roughly 2.5 ml peripheral blood sample was collected into PAXgene tubes and stored at -80 degrees C. Without any T cell sorting, total RNA was extracted from whole blood using the PAXgene blood miRNA kit on an automated QIAcube. Deep TCRalpha and TCRbeta repertoire profiling with unique molecular barcoding was performed on peripheral blood of monozygotic twin pairs concordant or discordant for inflammatory bowel disease. Smoking habits were recorded for all twin pairs, with individuals classified as current, former or never smokers. Libraries were made using 5' RACE. Each TCR library was prepared from around 3,400 ng of total RNA. cDNA was synthesized with SMARTScribe reverse transcriptase in eight separate reactions per sample. During cDNA synthesis, template switching was used to introduce unique molecular identifiers that contained a 6-nucleotide sample barcode. Amplification of TCRalpha and TCRbeta cDNA involved two nested PCRs of around 15 and 9 cycles, and each PCR was followed by bead purification. Before amplification, cDNA was treated with uracil DNA-glycosylase and purified using the QIAquick PCR purification kit. The second PCR added Illumina TruSeq-compatible adapters along with sample-specific barcodes. TapeStation and Qubit were used to check library quality and concentration, and 4 to 6.5 ng of each library went into the pool. Sequencing of pooled libraries was carried out on an Illumina HiSeq2500 single-index Rapid Run using 2 x 100 bp reads and custom sequencing primers. For the original study's pipeline: MiGEC version 1.2.6 was used for UMI-based consensus assembly, which corrected PCR and sequencing errors. MiXCR version 2.1.1 was used to carry out V(D)J alignment, clonotype assembly and CDR3 extraction. To normalise gene usage, clonotype sharing and MAIT/NKT TCR abundance, the top 1000, 10 000 and 20 000 clonotypes in each sample were analysed. Diversity was computed as the inverse Simpson index with the vegan R package after downsampling to 27 000 UMIs. Paired Mann-Whitney U tests were applied to discordant twin pairs, and Benjamini-Hochberg correction was used for multiple testing. With the reads reprocessed by TCRdb, a single entry stands for each CDR3 protein sequence and no DNA is reported. What appears here as the V and J calls and clone size reflects TCRdb's work, not the paper's. The sample's table lists a count of about 110,000 distinct CDR3 sequences. The top ten clones comprise over 10% of the sample.

Regarding this clonotype: What antigen it recognizes has not been identified.

The sample was blood. This sequence was found in a human donor with ulcerative colitis or Crohn's disease, or a healthy co-twin of an affected twin (not recorded which).

The CDR3 is CASSGLAGGTIGKTGELFF. This receptor chain uses TRBV28 and TRBJ2-2; the D call from TCRdb, TRBD2, cannot be confirmed without DNA. Via the germline V gene, CDR1 is MDHEN and CDR2 SYDVKM. Counted from cysteine to phenylalanine, this CDR3 has 19 amino acids. Nucleotide data are not available. Supplemented by the reference TRBV28 and TRBJ2-2 proteins around the CDR3, the complete variable domain is DVKVTQSSRYLVKRTGEKVFLECVQDMDHENMFWYRQDPGLGLRLIYFSYDVKMKEKGDIPEGYSVSREKKERFSLILESASTNQTSMYLCASSGLAGGTIGKTGELFFGEGSRLTVL.